This T cell receptor (beta chain) was recovered during a study of blood T cell repertoires in COVID-19. Across the whole study: The United States, Italy and Spain were the sources of the acute and convalescent COVID-19 samples. From T cells, B-cell-depleted T cells, or PBMCs came the material, which was cDNA or gDNA.

In the original processing: The assay estimated nucleated cells by amplifying reference gene primers. The data were produced by immunoSEQ multiplex PCR, yet TCRdb's version contains in-frame clones alone and is incomplete. Clone size and the V and J calls come from that table; the DNA yielded D and trimming. The profile covers a few hundred thousand clones, with about 85% appearing a single time and about a tenth taken by the ten largest. With V trimmed by 3 bases and J by 5 bases, 6 bases remained unmatched. CDR3 length equals 15 residues. The V call is TRBV23-1, the J call TRBJ1-2; 10 positions match TRBD1. TRBV23-1 is an open reading frame whose function is uncertain. The sample consisted of peripheral blood. The receptor was derived from a woman aged 50 to 65 with COVID-19, enrolled during active disease. CDR3 DNA sequence: TGCGCCAGCAGTCAGAGCCGGGACAGGGGATATGGCTACACCTTC. This encodes CASSQSRDRGYGYTF.